This is a list of T cell receptor beta chains from one sample in a study of PD-L1 blockade in urothelial cancer. Profiled with immunoSEQ multiplex PCR; TCRdb holds only in-frame clones, not every one. The table has some 40,000 clones, approximately 86% seen once. This specimen consisted of PBMCs, obtained around atezolizumab (anti-PD-L1) treatment. Every receptor here comes from a man older than 75 with urothelial cancer. The CDR3 runs from the conserved cysteine through the conserved F or W. The order of the fields is CDR3 DNA, CDR3 protein, D gene, J gene, clone size, V gene. A D gene is named only where the DNA matches it firmly. Clone size is not always given. Where it is, it says once, few, many or a class for expanded clones.

CDR3 DNA: TGTGCCAGCAGCCAATCAGAGACAACCGCTAGCGCGCAGTTCTTC
CDR3 protein: CASSQSETTASAQFF
D gene: .
J gene: TRBJ2-1
clone size: .
V gene: TRBV16

CDR3 DNA: TGCAGCGTTGAATCCCAACAAGAGACCCAGTACTTC
CDR3 protein: CSVESQQETQYF
D gene: .
J gene: TRBJ2-5
clone size: once
V gene: TRBV29-1

CDR3 DNA: TGTGCCAGTAGGATAGGGACAGGGACAAACTATGGCTACACCTTC
CDR3 protein: CASRIGTGTNYGYTF
D gene: TRBD1
J gene: TRBJ1-2
clone size: once
V gene: TRBV19

CDR3 DNA: TGTGCCAGCAGTAAAAGGTCGGGACTAGCGGGAGGGCAGGATGAGCAGTTCTTC
CDR3 protein: CASSKRSGLAGGQDEQFF
D gene: TRBD2
J gene: TRBJ2-1
clone size: .
V gene: TRBV7-2

CDR3 DNA: TGTGCTAGCGCCTCCGGGACAGGCTCCGAGCAGTACTTC
CDR3 protein: CASASGTGSEQYF
D gene: TRBD1
J gene: TRBJ2-7
clone size: .
V gene: TRBV9

CDR3 DNA: TGTGCCAGCAGCCTCCGGAGGGACTCCTACGAGCAGTACTTC
CDR3 protein: CASSLRRDSYEQYF
D gene: .
J gene: TRBJ2-7
clone size: .
V gene: TRBV6-5

CDR3 DNA: TGCGCCAGCAGCTTGGCCTTGGGACTAGCGGGTTTTGAGACCCAGTACTTC
CDR3 protein: CASSLALGLAGFETQYF
D gene: TRBD2
J gene: TRBJ2-5
clone size: .
V gene: TRBV5-1

CDR3 DNA: TGCAGTGCGGCGGAAGAGACCCAGTACTTC
CDR3 protein: CSAAEETQYF
D gene: .
J gene: TRBJ2-5
clone size: .
V gene: TRBV20-1

CDR3 DNA: TGTGCCAGCAGCAGTGACAGGACAACCTCCTACGAGCAGTACTTC
CDR3 protein: CASSSDRTTSYEQYF
D gene: .
J gene: TRBJ2-7
clone size: .
V gene: TRBV7-2

CDR3 DNA: TGTGCCAGCAGCTTACAGGGGATTAACACTGAAGCTTTCTTT
CDR3 protein: CASSLQGINTEAFF
D gene: TRBD1
J gene: TRBJ1-1
clone size: .
V gene: TRBV5-4

CDR3 DNA: TGTGCCAGCAGTTTGGGACTAGCGGGAATTGGCACCGGGGAGCTGTTTTTT
CDR3 protein: CASSLGLAGIGTGELFF
D gene: TRBD2
J gene: TRBJ2-2
clone size: .
V gene: TRBV27